A single sample is the source of the 7 T cell receptor beta chains below, sequenced in a study of OX40 agonist ivuxolimab in advanced cancers. Sequencing was performed with immunoSEQ multiplex PCR; in TCRdb, only in-frame clones are kept and a portion is missing. The data hold approximately 44,000 clones, with approximately 90% observed a single time. The sequencing used CD4+ or CD8+ T cells sorted from blood, collected in a trial of the OX40 agonist ivuxolimab. All receptors derive from an adult with an advanced solid tumor such as melanoma, head and neck, liver or kidney cancer.

The chain couples TRBV19 to TRBJ1-5; the D gene is possibly TRBD1 (6 bases). The ends were cut back, 4 bases at V and 7 bases at J, with 14 bases in the middle. The CDR3 contains 14 residues. Germline CDR1 and CDR2: LNHDA and SQIVND (reference sequence). The CDR3 is CASSSVGAHQPQHF. The CDR3 nucleotides read TGTGCCAGTAGTAGTGTGGGGGCGCACCAGCCCCAGCATTTT. Complete variable domain (other parts from reference TRBV19 and TRBJ1-5): DGGITQSPKYLFRKEGQNVTLSCEQNLNHDAMYWYRQDPGQGLRLIYYSQIVNDFQKGDIAEGYSVSREKKESFPLTVTSAQKNPTAFYLCASSSVGAHQPQHFGDGTRLSIL.

This sequence joins TRBV13 and TRBJ1-2, with TRBD1 matching 7 bases. V dropped 8 bases and J dropped 8; count of bases not matched to a gene: 17. The CDR3 totals 15 residues. Germline-derived CDR1 and CDR2 are PRHDT and FYEKMQ (reference sequence). The CDR3 nucleotides are TGTGCCAGCCGGGAGGCAGGGGGATTTAGAGGAGGCTACACCTTC. Translating gives CASREAGGFRGGYTF.

The rearrangement uses TRBV7-8 and TRBJ2-7, with 9 positions matching TRBD1. J was trimmed by 2 bases and V by 5 bases; bases with no gene match: 7. The germline gives CDR1 SGHVS, CDR2 FQNEAQ. CDR3 length equals 15 residues. The DNA of the CDR3 is TGTGCCAGCAGCACCGGACAGGGGACGACCTACGAGCAGTACTTC. Protein product: CASSTGQGTTYEQYF.

The rearrangement joins TRBV7-2 to TRBJ2-7, with D tentatively TRBD2 (5 bases). CDR3 length: 13 amino acids. V dropped 1 base and J dropped 3 bases, with 7 bases sitting between them. Germline V gene data show CDR1 as SGHTA and CDR2 as FQGNSA. CDR3 in DNA: TGTGCCAGCAGCTTAGGGACTTACTACGAGCAGTACTTC. This translates into CASSLGTYYEQYF.

The V gene is TRBV2, the J gene TRBJ2-7; D is uncertain. Germline V gene data show CDR1 as SNHLY and CDR2 as FYNNEI. The CDR3 spans 13 residues. The V gene lost 7 bases and the J gene lost 1 base, with 11 bases spanning the gap. CDR3 nucleotides: TGTGCCAGCAAGCCCAGATCGTCCTACGAGCAGTACTTC. It codes for CASKPRSSYEQYF.

The chain joins TRBV7-8 to TRBJ2-7; D might be TRBD1 (5 bases). The CDR3 is 13 amino acids. The V gene lost 7 bases and the J gene lost 0 bases, with 10 bases spanning the gap. Germline-derived CDR1 and CDR2 are SGHVS and FQNEAQ. In DNA form, the CDR3 reads TGTGCCAGCAAGACGGACAACTCCTACGAGCAGTACTTC. It codes for CASKTDNSYEQYF.

The V and J genes are TRBV27 and TRBJ1-1, with D unresolved. V was trimmed by 0 bases and J by 0 bases, leaving 14 bases between them. CDR3 size: 17 residues. CDR1 is MNHEY and CDR2 is SMNVEV in the germline V gene (reference sequence). The CDR3 sequence is CASSLSGWRPLNTEAFF. In nucleotides, the CDR3 is TGTGCCAGCAGTTTATCGGGCTGGCGTCCACTGAACACTGAAGCTTTCTTT.